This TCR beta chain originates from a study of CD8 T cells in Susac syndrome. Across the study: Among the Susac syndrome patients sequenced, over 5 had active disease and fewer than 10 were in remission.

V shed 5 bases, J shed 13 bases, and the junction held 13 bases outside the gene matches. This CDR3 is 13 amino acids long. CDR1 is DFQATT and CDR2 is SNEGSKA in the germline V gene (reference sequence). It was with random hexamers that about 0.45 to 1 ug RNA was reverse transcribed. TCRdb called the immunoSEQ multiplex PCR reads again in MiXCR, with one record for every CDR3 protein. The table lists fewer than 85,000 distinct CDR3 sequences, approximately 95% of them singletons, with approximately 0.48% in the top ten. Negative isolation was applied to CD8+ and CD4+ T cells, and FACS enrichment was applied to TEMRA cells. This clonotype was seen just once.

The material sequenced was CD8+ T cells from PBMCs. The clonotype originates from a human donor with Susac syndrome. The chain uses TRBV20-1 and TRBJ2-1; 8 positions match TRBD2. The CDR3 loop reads CSAQDPSGFLQFF. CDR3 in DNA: TGCAGTGCTCAGGATCCTAGCGGGTTTCTCCAGTTCTTC.